This T cell receptor (beta chain) was retrieved from a study of T cell responses to AZD1222 COVID-19 vaccine. With regard to this clone: The antigen is not known.

The CDR3 covers 15 residues. The V gene's germline CDR1 is KGHSH and CDR2 LQKENI. Trimming pared 1 base from V and 6 bases from J, leaving 13 bases between. Findings and caveats of the study: After two AZD1222 doses, spike-specific TCR breadth and depth rose versus day 0. Of the AZD1222 recipients, only 6 or 7 were seropositive at baseline. Mostly white British, mostly female donors; authors suggested clonal diversity may be underestimated.

Second-dose recipients at about 4 or about 12 weeks were treated as one pooled group. Only in-frame clones appear in the TCRdb table, and some are missing; sequencing was by immunoSEQ multiplex PCR. The table shows about 110,000 clones, with about 92% occurring only once. This chain connects TRBV18 to TRBJ2-1; a possible D gene is TRBD1 (5 bases). The receptor's source is an adult who received the AZD1222 COVID-19 vaccine. The sample was peripheral blood, taken 28 days after the second AZD1222 dose. The CDR3 DNA follows: TGTGCCAGCTCACCACGCCCGGACATAGGCAATGAGCAGTTCTTC. It specifies CASSPRPDIGNEQFF.